The clone carrying this T cell receptor (beta chain) appeared many times. This sample is part of a study of regulatory T cells in long-lasting Graves disease. Researchers made TCR beta libraries by using iRepertoire HTBI primers and running Arm-PCR on CDR3 regions. One entry per CDR3 protein, called by TCRdb with MiXCR from the multiplex PCR reads. This table holds roughly 380,000 distinct CDR3 sequences, around a sixth found once. Documented time point: newly diagnosed GD, antithyroid drugs for less than 3 months. RNA extracted from PBMCs served as the sequencing template. Trimming shortened V by 3 bases and J by 3 bases, and 12 bases separated the two germline ends. Looked up from germline, CDR1 is DFQATT and CDR2 is SNEGSKA (reference sequence). This CDR3 contains 14 residues.

The receptor was derived from a female donor with Graves disease. The sequencing here drew on peripheral blood mononuclear cells (PBMCs), taken at new diagnosis, from a patient treated with antithyroid drugs. The V call is TRBV20-1, the J call TRBJ1-5; D remains unclear. Written as DNA, the CDR3 is TGCAGTGCTAGTGGGCCAGGCGACAATCAGCCCCAGCATTTT. This encodes CSASGPGDNQPQHF.